The rows below give T cell receptor beta chains drawn from one sample of a study of T cell clonotyping in hematopoietic cell transplantation. Assay: immunoSEQ multiplex PCR; the TCRdb copy retains only in-frame clones and omits some. The data show about 4,400 clones, 60% to 80% seen once. Sequenced here: PBMCs, sampled 100 days after allogeneic stem cell transplant. These receptors all come from a male patient aged 55-69 years who had an allogeneic stem cell transplant, so the T cells may come from the graft donor. Some clones in this sample may be carry-over from other donors' samples. CDR3s include the opening cysteine and the closing phenylalanine or tryptophan. Fields, in order: clone size, J gene, V gene, D gene, CDR3 DNA, CDR3 protein. The D gene is left open where the match is weak. Some rows mark clone size as missing; the rest say once, few, many or name a class of expanded clone.

clone_size: NA; j_call: TRBJ2-3; v_call: TRBV29-1; d_call: NA; cdr3_nt: TGCAGCGCCCAACCCTATGGGGGCGCTAGGGATACGCAGTATTTT; cdr3_aa: CSAQPYGGARDTQYF
clone_size: NA; j_call: TRBJ1-5; v_call: TRBV29-1; d_call: TRBD1; cdr3_nt: TGCAGCGCTGTTACAGGGGATCAGCCCCAGCATTTT; cdr3_aa: CSAVTGDQPQHF
clone_size: NA; j_call: TRBJ1-1; v_call: TRBV19; d_call: NA; cdr3_nt: TGTGCCAGTAGTTTCAGGGAAATGAACACTGAAGCTTTCTTT; cdr3_aa: CASSFREMNTEAFF
clone_size: NA; j_call: TRBJ1-1; v_call: TRBV28; d_call: NA; cdr3_nt: TGTGCCAGCAGTTTGATGGGGATGAACACTGAAGCTTTCTTT; cdr3_aa: CASSLMGMNTEAFF
clone_size: NA; j_call: TRBJ1-2; v_call: TRBV30; d_call: NA; cdr3_nt: TGTGCCTGGAGTGATCTTCTGTTCTACTATGGCTACACCTTC; cdr3_aa: CAWSDLLFYYGYTF
clone_size: few; j_call: TRBJ2-5; v_call: TRBV5-8; d_call: NA; cdr3_nt: TGTGCCAGCAGCCGAGGGCAACCCCAAGAGACCCAGTACTTC; cdr3_aa: CASSRGQPQETQYF
clone_size: few; j_call: TRBJ2-7; v_call: TRBV4-1; d_call: TRBD1; cdr3_nt: TGCGCCAGCAGCCCGGGGACAGACGAGCAGTACTTC; cdr3_aa: CASSPGTDEQYF
clone_size: NA; j_call: TRBJ2-7; v_call: TRBV11-2; d_call: TRBD1; cdr3_nt: TGTGCCAGCAGCGTATGGGACAGGGGGTACGTCTACGAGCAGTACTTC; cdr3_aa: CASSVWDRGYVYEQYF
clone_size: NA; j_call: TRBJ2-7; v_call: TRBV4-2; d_call: NA; cdr3_nt: TGTGCCAGCAGCCAAGGGGACGGCCAGAGGGAGCAGTACTTC; cdr3_aa: CASSQGDGQREQYF
clone_size: NA; j_call: TRBJ1-5; v_call: TRBV7-9; d_call: NA; cdr3_nt: TGTGCCAGCAGCCCCATATATAGCAATCAGCCCCAGCATTTT; cdr3_aa: CASSPIYSNQPQHF
clone_size: few; j_call: TRBJ2-1; v_call: TRBV19; d_call: TRBD1; cdr3_nt: TGTGCCAGTAGTATAGGAGGGGGACAGGGCTACAATGAGCAGTTCTTC; cdr3_aa: CASSIGGGQGYNEQFF
clone_size: few; j_call: TRBJ1-1; v_call: TRBV10-1; d_call: NA; cdr3_nt: TGCGCCAGCAGTGATAGGACAGCAGGCACTGAAGCTTTCTTT; cdr3_aa: CASSDRTAGTEAFF
clone_size: NA; j_call: TRBJ1-2; v_call: TRBV18; d_call: TRBD1; cdr3_nt: TGTGCCAGCTCACCAACAGGGGAGGGCTATGGCTACACCTTC; cdr3_aa: CASSPTGEGYGYTF
clone_size: NA; j_call: TRBJ2-7; v_call: TRBV11-2; d_call: TRBD2; cdr3_nt: TGTGCCAGCAGCTGGGAGGGAGGCCCCTACGAGCAGTACTTC; cdr3_aa: CASSWEGGPYEQYF
clone_size: NA; j_call: TRBJ1-2; v_call: TRBV29-1; d_call: NA; cdr3_nt: TGCAGCGTTGAACAAGACAACTATGGCTACACCTTC; cdr3_aa: CSVEQDNYGYTF
clone_size: NA; j_call: TRBJ2-2; v_call: TRBV7-8; d_call: NA; cdr3_nt: TGTGCCAGCAGCCCGAACAGGGTTAGGGACACCGGGGAGCTGTTTTTT; cdr3_aa: CASSPNRVRDTGELFF
clone_size: once; j_call: TRBJ1-6; v_call: TRBV11-2; d_call: NA; cdr3_nt: TGTGCCAGCAGCTTACAGGGTCGGAATTCACCCCTCCACTTT; cdr3_aa: CASSLQGRNSPLHF
clone_size: NA; j_call: TRBJ1-2; v_call: TRBV13; d_call: TRBD1; cdr3_nt: TGTGCCAGCAGACAGACCGGGACAGGGGTTTGGTATGGCTACACCTTC; cdr3_aa: CASRQTGTGVWYGYTF
clone_size: NA; j_call: TRBJ1-2; v_call: TRBV5-6; d_call: NA; cdr3_nt: TGTGCCAGCAGCTCCAAGCGAGGGCTCTATGGCTACACCTTC; cdr3_aa: CASSSKRGLYGYTF
clone_size: NA; j_call: TRBJ2-7; v_call: TRBV29-1; d_call: TRBD2; cdr3_nt: TGCAGCGTTGGGGTCGGGAGGAGCTCCTACGAGCAGTACTTC; cdr3_aa: CSVGVGRSSYEQYF
clone_size: large; j_call: TRBJ2-5; v_call: TRBV7-2; d_call: NA; cdr3_nt: TGTGCCAGCAGCGTAGAAGAGACCCAGTACTTC; cdr3_aa: CASSVEETQYF
clone_size: NA; j_call: TRBJ1-1; v_call: TRBV25-1; d_call: TRBD1; cdr3_nt: TGTGCCAGCAGTGAATATCCCCTTGGACAGGTGACTGAAGCTTTCTTT; cdr3_aa: CASSEYPLGQVTEAFF
clone_size: NA; j_call: TRBJ1-2; v_call: TRBV29-1; d_call: NA; cdr3_nt: TGCAGCGTTTCCCAGGTTGGGGTGGATAGCTACACCTTC; cdr3_aa: CSVSQVGVDSYTF
clone_size: NA; j_call: TRBJ1-2; v_call: TRBV30; d_call: NA; cdr3_nt: TGTGCCTGGAGCGACTCCTCGGGACCCCGAGCCTACACCTTC; cdr3_aa: CAWSDSSGPRAYTF
clone_size: NA; j_call: TRBJ1-4; v_call: TRBV5-6; d_call: TRBD1; cdr3_nt: TGTGCCAGCAGTTTACAGGGGAATGAAAAACTGTTTTTT; cdr3_aa: CASSLQGNEKLFF
clone_size: few; j_call: TRBJ2-2; v_call: TRBV30; d_call: NA; cdr3_nt: NA; cdr3_aa: CAWSRLRAGELFF
clone_size: NA; j_call: TRBJ1-2; v_call: TRBV5-4; d_call: TRBD1; cdr3_nt: TGTGCCAGCAGCTTGGATGGGGACAGAGGCTACACCTTC; cdr3_aa: CASSLDGDRGYTF
clone_size: NA; j_call: TRBJ1-5; v_call: TRBV6-4; d_call: NA; cdr3_nt: TGTGCCAGCAGTGACGAATGGAGCAATCAGCCCCAGCATTTT; cdr3_aa: CASSDEWSNQPQHF
clone_size: NA; j_call: TRBJ2-7; v_call: TRBV9; d_call: NA; cdr3_nt: TGTGCCAGCAGCGACAGGGGGGGCTACGAGCAGTACTTC; cdr3_aa: CASSDRGGYEQYF
clone_size: NA; j_call: TRBJ1-1; v_call: TRBV2; d_call: NA; cdr3_nt: TGTGCCAGCAGTGGATCTGGAGACACTGAAGCTTTCTTT; cdr3_aa: CASSGSGDTEAFF
clone_size: NA; j_call: TRBJ1-5; v_call: TRBV25-1; d_call: NA; cdr3_nt: TGTGCCAGCAGTGCCGGGATCGGGAATCAGCCCCAGCATTTT; cdr3_aa: CASSAGIGNQPQHF
clone_size: large; j_call: TRBJ1-2; v_call: TRBV13; d_call: NA; cdr3_nt: TGTGCCAGCAGCCTCCGACAGCGGTACCCCTACTTC; cdr3_aa: CASSLRQRYPYF
clone_size: NA; j_call: TRBJ2-2; v_call: TRBV7-2; d_call: TRBD1; cdr3_nt: TGTGCCAGCAGGCGGGACAGGGAAACCGGGGAGCTGTTTTTT; cdr3_aa: CASRRDRETGELFF
clone_size: NA; j_call: TRBJ2-5; v_call: TRBV9; d_call: TRBD2; cdr3_nt: TGTGCCAGCAGCCCAGGGACTAGCGGCCAAGAGACCCAGTACTTC; cdr3_aa: CASSPGTSGQETQYF
clone_size: few; j_call: TRBJ1-1; v_call: TRBV5-6; d_call: NA; cdr3_nt: TGTGCCAGCGAAAGCCGCGGGGGGGAAGCTTTCTTT; cdr3_aa: CASESRGGEAFF
clone_size: NA; j_call: TRBJ1-1; v_call: TRBV11-2; d_call: NA; cdr3_nt: TGTGCCAGCTTTATGGGGGGGAACACTGAAGCTTTCTTT; cdr3_aa: CASFMGGNTEAFF
clone_size: NA; j_call: TRBJ1-3; v_call: TRBV6-6; d_call: TRBD1; cdr3_nt: TGTGCCAGCCGACCGGGACAGGGTGACACCATATATTTT; cdr3_aa: CASRPGQGDTIYF
clone_size: few; j_call: TRBJ2-5; v_call: TRBV5-4; d_call: NA; cdr3_nt: TGTGCCAGCAGCTTGACAGACCAAGAGACCCAGTACTTC; cdr3_aa: CASSLTDQETQYF
clone_size: few; j_call: TRBJ2-3; v_call: TRBV11-2; d_call: TRBD1; cdr3_nt: TGTGCCAGCAGGGATTCAACAGGGGGCTTACTTGCAGATACGCAGTATTTT; cdr3_aa: CASRDSTGGLLADTQYF
clone_size: few; j_call: TRBJ2-6; v_call: TRBV15; d_call: NA; cdr3_nt: TGTGCCACCAGCAGAGATCGCGGCCTCTCTGGGGCCAACGTCCTGACTTTC; cdr3_aa: CATSRDRGLSGANVLTF
clone_size: NA; j_call: TRBJ1-1; v_call: TRBV6-5; d_call: TRBD1; cdr3_nt: TGTGCCAGCACCGGGGACAGGGGCTCGAACACTGAAGCTTTCTTT; cdr3_aa: CASTGDRGSNTEAFF
clone_size: NA; j_call: TRBJ1-4; v_call: TRBV9; d_call: TRBD1; cdr3_nt: TGTGCCAGCAGCGTAGGGACAGGTGAAAAACTGTTTTTT; cdr3_aa: CASSVGTGEKLFF
clone_size: NA; j_call: TRBJ2-7; v_call: TRBV11-1; d_call: NA; cdr3_nt: TGTGCCAGCAGCTTAGTCCCGACCCCCTCCTACGAGCAGTACTTC; cdr3_aa: CASSLVPTPSYEQYF
clone_size: NA; j_call: TRBJ1-2; v_call: TRBV19; d_call: NA; cdr3_nt: TGTGCCAGTAGTATGGGGAGAGCTAACTATGGCTACACCTTC; cdr3_aa: CASSMGRANYGYTF
clone_size: NA; j_call: TRBJ2-2; v_call: TRBV19; d_call: NA; cdr3_nt: TGTGCCAGCGGGACCCCTGCGAACACCGGGGAGCTGTTTTTT; cdr3_aa: CASGTPANTGELFF
clone_size: NA; j_call: TRBJ2-7; v_call: TRBV9; d_call: NA; cdr3_nt: TGTGCCAGCAGCGTAGCTGACAGCGGAAGCGGGGAGCAGTACTTC; cdr3_aa: CASSVADSGSGEQYF
clone_size: few; j_call: TRBJ2-4; v_call: TRBV30; d_call: NA; cdr3_nt: TGTGCCTGGAGCCAAGCTGTGTTAGCCAAAAACATTCAGTACTTC; cdr3_aa: CAWSQAVLAKNIQYF
clone_size: NA; j_call: TRBJ1-2; v_call: TRBV19; d_call: NA; cdr3_nt: TGTGCCAGTGGACAGACGTTCGTCTATGGCTACACCTTC; cdr3_aa: CASGQTFVYGYTF
clone_size: NA; j_call: TRBJ1-2; v_call: TRBV4-3; d_call: NA; cdr3_nt: TGCGCCAGCAGCCAAGCTTGGGGGGGCGTAACTCGCTATGGCTACACCTTC; cdr3_aa: CASSQAWGGVTRYGYTF
clone_size: NA; j_call: TRBJ1-5; v_call: TRBV6-5; d_call: NA; cdr3_nt: TGTGCCAGCAGTTACTCGGGTGGAACGGGTCAGCCCCAGCATTTT; cdr3_aa: CASSYSGGTGQPQHF
clone_size: NA; j_call: TRBJ2-7; v_call: TRBV2; d_call: NA; cdr3_nt: TGTGCCAGCAACCGAGGTGACATATCGCCGGGTGAGCAGTACTTC; cdr3_aa: CASNRGDISPGEQYF
clone_size: NA; j_call: TRBJ1-3; v_call: TRBV6-5; d_call: NA; cdr3_nt: TGTGCCAGCAGTTTAACAGGCCTCTCTGGAAACACCATATATTTT; cdr3_aa: CASSLTGLSGNTIYF
clone_size: few; j_call: TRBJ2-6; v_call: TRBV7-8; d_call: NA; cdr3_nt: TGTGCCAGCAGCACGTATAGCTCTGGGGCCAACGTCCTGACTTTC; cdr3_aa: CASSTYSSGANVLTF